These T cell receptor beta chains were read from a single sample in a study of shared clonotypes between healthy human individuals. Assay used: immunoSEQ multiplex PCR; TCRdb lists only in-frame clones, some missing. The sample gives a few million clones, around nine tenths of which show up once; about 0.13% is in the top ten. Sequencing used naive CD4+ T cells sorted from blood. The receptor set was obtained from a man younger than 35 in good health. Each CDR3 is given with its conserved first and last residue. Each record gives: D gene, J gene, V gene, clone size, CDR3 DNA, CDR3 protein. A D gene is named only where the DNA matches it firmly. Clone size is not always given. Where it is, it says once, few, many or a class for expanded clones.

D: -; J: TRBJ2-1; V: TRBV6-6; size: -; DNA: TGTGCCAGCAGGTCGTCATTGACCGTCGCCCATGAGCAGTTCTTC; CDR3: CASRSSLTVAHEQFF
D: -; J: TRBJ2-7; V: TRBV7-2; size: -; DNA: TGTGCCAGCAGCTCGCAACAGGGCTACGAGCAGTACTTC; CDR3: CASSSQQGYEQYF
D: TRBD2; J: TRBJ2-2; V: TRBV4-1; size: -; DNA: TGCGCCAGCAGCCATCCGGGGAGCGGGAAGAACACCGGGGAGCTGTTTTTT; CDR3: CASSHPGSGKNTGELFF
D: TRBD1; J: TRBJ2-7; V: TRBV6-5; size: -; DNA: TGTGCCAGCAGGACAGGGGAGTCCCCCTACGAGCAGTACTTC; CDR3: CASRTGESPYEQYF
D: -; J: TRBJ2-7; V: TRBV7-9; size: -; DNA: TGTGCCAGCAGCGAGGTGGGGGGCCCTTACGAGCAGTACTTC; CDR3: CASSEVGGPYEQYF
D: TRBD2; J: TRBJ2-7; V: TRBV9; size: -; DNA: TGTGCCAGCAGCGTACTGGCGGGAGGGTGGAGCGAGCAGTACTTC; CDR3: CASSVLAGGWSEQYF
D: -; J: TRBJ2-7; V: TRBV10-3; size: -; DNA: TGTGCCATCAGTGAGTCCCCATCCTATTACGAGCAGTACTTC; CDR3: CAISESPSYYEQYF
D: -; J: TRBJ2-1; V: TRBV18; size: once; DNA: TGTGCCAGCTCACCACCGCACCAGAACTCCTACAATGAGCAGTTCTTC; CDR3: CASSPPHQNSYNEQFF
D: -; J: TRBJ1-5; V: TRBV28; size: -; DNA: TGTGCCAGCAGTCCCCCCATCCGCCAGCCCCAGCATTTT; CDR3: CASSPPIRQPQHF
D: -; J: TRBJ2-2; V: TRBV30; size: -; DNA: TGTGCCTGGAGTCGGGGGACCGGGGAGCTGTTTTTT; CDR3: CAWSRGTGELFF
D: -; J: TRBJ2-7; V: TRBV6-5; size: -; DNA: TGTGCCAGCAGTCCCTCGGTGGGCATCATAAGGGAGCAGTACTTC; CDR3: CASSPSVGIIREQYF
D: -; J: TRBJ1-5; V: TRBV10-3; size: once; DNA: TGTGCCATCAGTGATTTGGGGAAGGAGCCCCAGCATTTT; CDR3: CAISDLGKEPQHF
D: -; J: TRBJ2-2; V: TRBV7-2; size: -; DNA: TGTGCCAGCACGGAAATCCGGGGGACCGGGGAGCTGTTTTTT; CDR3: CASTEIRGTGELFF